The 16 T cell receptor beta chains given below trace back to one sample, sequenced in a study of blood T cell repertoires in COVID-19. The method was immunoSEQ multiplex PCR; TCRdb's version includes in-frame clones alone and lacks a portion of them. Of some 250,000 clones listed, approximately 90% are singletons. Sample: PBMCs or T cells enriched from blood (not recorded which). The receptors stem from a human donor in a cohort exposed to, infected with or recovered from COVID-19 (not recorded which). The donor label of this sample is uncertain.

This chain uses TRBV4-3 with TRBJ2-3; D may be TRBD1 (5 bases). This CDR3 comprises 18 residues. Germline V gene lookup returns CDR1 LGHNA and CDR2 YSLEER. The V and J ends lost 0 bases and 2 bases respectively, with 18 bases between them. As DNA, the CDR3 is TGCGCCAGCAGCCAAGACCCGAATACAGGCGCATACACAGATACGCAGTATTTT. Protein sequence: CASSQDPNTGAYTDTQYF.

This clone was seen a few times. This chain links TRBV3-1 (or the pseudogene TRBV3-2) with TRBJ2-1, with TRBD1 identical over 9 bases. CDR1 is LGHDT and CDR2 is YNNKEL in the germline V gene (reference sequence). The length of the CDR3 is 15 residues. V lost 1 base to trimming and J lost 7 bases; unmatched junction nucleotides: 5. CDR3 loop: CASSQGVQGANEQFF. CDR3 in DNA: TGTGCCAGCAGCCAAGGGGTACAGGGGGCGAATGAGCAGTTCTTC.

The chain links TRBV19 to TRBJ2-5; 10 bases map to TRBD1. This CDR3 region has 14 residues. The V segment lost 8 bases and the J segment 6 bases; nucleotides outside the gene matches: 9. Germline V gene lookup returns CDR1 LNHDA and CDR2 SQIVND (reference sequence). CDR3 coding DNA: TGTGCCAGTTCCGGGACAGGGGCGGGGCAGACCCAGTACTTC. Its translation: CASSGTGAGQTQYF.

The CDR3 region is CASSHTRQGPNTEAFF. The CDR3 DNA reads TGTGCCAGCAGCCATACAAGACAGGGGCCGAACACTGAAGCTTTCTTT. The rearrangement links TRBV3-1 (or the pseudogene TRBV3-2) to TRBJ1-1; 8 positions agree with TRBD1. The CDR3 totals 16 residues. Unmatched junction bases numbered 7, after V lost 3 bases and J lost 1 base. Germline CDR1 reads LGHDT; CDR2 reads YNNKEL (reference sequence).

V gene TRBV24-1 combines with J gene TRBJ1-2; D possibly corresponds to TRBD1 (6 bases). This CDR3 has 14 residues. The V gene lost 5 bases and the J gene lost 8 bases, with 17 bases spanning the gap. Per the germline V gene, CDR1 is KGHDR and CDR2 is SFDVKD. The CDR3 coding sequence is TGTGCCACCAGTGCCGGAGGGGGGGAAAACGGCTACACCTTC. Residues: CATSAGGGENGYTF.

The chain combines TRBV28 with TRBJ2-7, with D tentatively TRBD1 (6 bases). Per germline, CDR1 MDHEN and CDR2 SYDVKM. The CDR3 totals 16 residues. V was clipped by 5 bases and J by 2 bases, with 19 bases between them. CDR3 coding DNA: TGTGCCAGCAGTCCTGCACACCTTCAGGGGACCTACGAGCAGTACTTC. Its protein is CASSPAHLQGTYEQYF.

This clone was seen once. The chain links TRBV7-9 to TRBJ1-1; D remains unclear. Germline CDR1 reads SEHNR; CDR2 reads FQNEAQ (reference sequence). Trimming cost V 1 base and J 0 bases, with 6 bases left between them. This CDR3 contains 14 residues. CDR3 nucleotide sequence: TGTGCCAGCAGCTTAGGGCCATTGAACACTGAAGCTTTCTTT. This sequence encodes CASSLGPLNTEAFF.

This clone came up a few times. This chain uses TRBV7-3 with TRBJ1-1, with D perhaps matching TRBD1 (5 bases). This CDR3 has 16 amino acids. Per germline, CDR1 SGHTA and CDR2 FQGTGA. V was pared by 5 bases and J by 3 bases, with 19 bases between. CDR3 residues: CASSPQPIRVDTEAFF. The CDR3 DNA is TGTGCCAGCAGCCCACAACCTATCAGGGTCGACACTGAAGCTTTCTTT.

This chain connects TRBV7-9 to TRBJ1-6, with 9 bases lining up with TRBD1. The CDR3 contains 15 residues. Germline loops: CDR1 SEHNR, CDR2 FQNEAQ (reference sequence). V gave up 5 bases and J gave up 7 bases; unmatched junction bases: 6. CDR3 sequence: CASSHETGGNSPLHF. CDR3 nucleotides: TGTGCCAGCAGCCACGAGACAGGGGGAAATTCACCCCTCCACTTT.

This clone has only one observation. V is TRBV4-2 and J is TRBJ2-5; 11 bases line up with TRBD2. Trimming cost V 4 bases and J 5 bases; bases outside gene matches: 6. Per germline, CDR1 LGHNA and CDR2 YNFKEQ. This CDR3 has 15 residues. CDR3 in amino acids: CASSRLAGGRETQYF. CDR3 nucleotides: TGTGCCAGCAGCCGTCTAGCGGGGGGCAGGGAGACCCAGTACTTC.

The V call is TRBV5-1, the J call TRBJ2-1; TRBD2 agrees at 11 bases. The germline V gene encodes CDR1 SGHRS and CDR2 YFSETQ. The CDR3 is 16 residues long. Unmatched junction bases numbered 8, after V lost 2 bases and J lost 7 bases. The CDR3 DNA sequence: TGCGCCAGCAGCTTCTTAGCGGGGGGGCCGGGAAATGAGCAGTTCTTC. Protein product: CASSFLAGGPGNEQFF. Combining the CDR3 with reference TRBV5-1 and TRBJ2-1 gives the whole variable domain KAGVTQTPRYLIKTRGQQVTLSCSPISGHRSVSWYQQTPGQGLQFLFEYFSETQRNKGNFPGRFSGRQFSNSRSEMNVSTLELGDSALYLCASSFLAGGPGNEQFFGPGTRLTVL.

This chain uses TRBV27 with TRBJ2-3; D possibly corresponds to TRBD2 (5 bases). In germline, CDR1 is MNHEY, CDR2 SMNVEV (reference sequence). The CDR3 sequence is 13 residues long. The V and J ends lost 8 bases and 3 bases respectively, with 12 bases between them. CDR3 protein: CASQDFPTDTQYF. CDR3 coding DNA: TGTGCCAGCCAGGACTTTCCAACAGATACGCAGTATTTT.

The table lists this clone with a count of one. The chain has TRBV18 and TRBJ1-3; 9 nucleotides align to TRBD1. The CDR3 runs to 16 residues. Germline CDR1 KGHSH, CDR2 LQKENI. V lost 3 bases and J lost 0; bases outside the gene matches: 3. CDR3 loop: CASSPGDRASGNTIYF. CDR3 in DNA: TGTGCCAGCTCACCCGGGGACAGGGCCTCTGGAAACACCATATATTTT.

The J gene is TRBJ1-2, the V gene TRBV4-1; D is ambiguous. Germline loops: CDR1 MGHRA, CDR2 YSYEKL. This CDR3 has 14 residues. The V end lost 0 bases, the J end lost 3 bases, and 8 bases lay between the germline ends. In nucleotides, the CDR3 is TGCGCCAGCAGCCAAGATCCGGGAGACTATGGCTACACCTTC. It codes for CASSQDPGDYGYTF.

The rearrangement joins TRBV10-3 to TRBJ2-7; TRBD1 matches 8 bases. Losses at the gene ends were 9 bases for V and 1 base for J; bases not matched to a gene: 5. The CDR3 covers 13 residues. CDR1 is ENHRY and CDR2 is SYGVKD in the germline V gene. CDR3 nucleotides: TGTGCCATATTAGGGACAGGTTCCTACGAGCAGTACTTC. Protein product: CAILGTGSYEQYF.

This chain links TRBV7-3 with TRBJ1-1; 7 positions agree with TRBD1. V shed 4 bases and J 0 bases; nucleotides not matched to a gene: 2. Per germline, CDR1 SGHTA and CDR2 FQGTGA. The CDR3 loop spans 14 amino acids. The DNA of the CDR3 is TGTGCCAGCAGCTCAGGACAGGTGAACACTGAAGCTTTCTTT. This translates into CASSSGQVNTEAFF.